Described below is a single TCR beta chain sequence and its context. It lacks a known antigen. There are no base qualities to consult, and no much larger clone falls within one base. Samples from volunteer blood donors who had recovered from COVID-19 were contributed by a second Seattle source. The collaborating institutions used their own protocols to collect whole blood in K2EDTA tubes. For TCRbeta analysis, collaborators shipped samples in one of three forms: frozen whole blood, isolated PBMCs, or DNA extracted from either of those sample types. The entry originates in a study of blood T cell repertoires in COVID-19 (dated by TCRdb to 2020 to 2021). With regard to the full study: Samples covering the acute and convalescent phases of COVID-19 were provided by collaborators in the United States, Italy and Spain. The repertoires were made available in a free public database intended to serve as a resource for research on the immune response to SARS-CoV-2. Subjects who had been exposed to COVID-19, were actively infected with it, or had recovered from it provided the deeply sampled blood TCRbeta repertoires that made up the dataset. The sample metadata nearly always contained a de-identified subject ID, COVID-19 status, age in years and sex. Where available, HLA class I and class II types were taken from metadata supplied by the sample provider and were not determined by assay-based typing. The material from the prospective study consisted of cDNA or gDNA derived from T cells, B-cell-depleted T cells, or PBMCs. The samples were drawn from two sources: the first 160 participants of the ongoing ImmuneRACE study, and 1,000 to 1,500 subjects contributed by 6 global collaborators. Findings and caveats that apply to the study as a whole: The amount of clinical and demographic metadata varied by source and participant and was provided uncurated.

The immunoSEQ Assay, a bias-controlled multiplex PCR, was used to amplify TCRbeta CDR3 regions from genomic DNA. Per the source publication's procedure: The number of nucleated cells in each sample was estimated from the amplification of reference gene primers within the assay. Sequence reads were collapsed and filtered to measure the absolute abundance of every unique TCRbeta CDR3 rearrangement. For each sample, productive Simpson clonality was calculated by taking the square root of Simpson's diversity index across productive rearrangements. As stored in TCRdb, this immuneACCESS dataset retains in-frame rearrangements with V and J assigned. A fraction of the clones does not appear; measured against another copy, unresolved V genes explain less than half of the discrepancy, and the remainder lacks a known reason. V and J calls plus clone size are reproduced from that table; the DNA served to infer D and trimming. This sample holds about 210,000 clones; around 84% were observed only once. In total, the top ten clones hold about 2.1% of the sample.

CDR1 and CDR2, looked up from the germline V gene, are SNHLY and FYNNEI. Its CDR3 holds 13 amino acids, cysteine through phenylalanine. Only the CDR3 part of the read is kept: 39 bases, read in frame from the first base. Cut back by 7 bases and 2 bases, the V and J ends lie 9 bases apart. The chain uses TRBV2 and TRBJ1-5; the D gene assignment is ambiguous. Sequenced input: peripheral blood. The TCR originated in a man aged 40-50 years who had recovered from COVID-19. The CDR3: CASKPIGNQPQHF. The nucleotide sequence reads TGTGCCAGCAAGCCAATCGGCAATCAGCCCCAGCATTTT.